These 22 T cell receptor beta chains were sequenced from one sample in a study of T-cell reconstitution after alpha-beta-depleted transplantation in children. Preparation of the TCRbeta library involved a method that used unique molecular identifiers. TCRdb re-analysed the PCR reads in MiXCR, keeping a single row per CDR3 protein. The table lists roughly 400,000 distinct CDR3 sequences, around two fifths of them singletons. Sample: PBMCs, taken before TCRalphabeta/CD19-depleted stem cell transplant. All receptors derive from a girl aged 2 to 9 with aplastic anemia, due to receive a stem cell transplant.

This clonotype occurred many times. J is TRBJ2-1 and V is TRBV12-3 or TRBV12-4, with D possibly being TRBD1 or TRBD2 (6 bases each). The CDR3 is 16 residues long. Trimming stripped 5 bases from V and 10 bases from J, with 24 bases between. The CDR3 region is CASSRNGGEWAMEQFF. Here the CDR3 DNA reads TGTGCCAGCAGTCGCAACGGGGGCGAATGGGCAATGGAGCAGTTCTTC.

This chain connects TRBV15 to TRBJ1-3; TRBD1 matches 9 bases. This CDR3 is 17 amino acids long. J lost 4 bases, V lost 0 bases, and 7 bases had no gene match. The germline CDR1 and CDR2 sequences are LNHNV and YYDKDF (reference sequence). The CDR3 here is CATSREATGGPGNTIYF. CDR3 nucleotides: TGTGCCACCAGCAGAGAGGCAACAGGGGGCCCCGGAAACACCATATATTTT.

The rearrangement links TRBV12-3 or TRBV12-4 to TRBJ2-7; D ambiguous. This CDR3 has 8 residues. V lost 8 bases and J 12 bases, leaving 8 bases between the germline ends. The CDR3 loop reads CASPERYF. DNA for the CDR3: TGTGCCAGCCCAGAACGGTACTTC.

CDR3 sequence: CASRLATRQGAETQYF. As DNA, the CDR3 is TGTGCAAGTCGCTTAGCAACGCGACAGGGGGCAGAGACCCAGTACTTC. The chain joins TRBV12-2 to TRBJ2-5; the table's D gene call, TRBD1, was not cross checked with the DNA. TRBV12-2 is a pseudogene. The CDR3 length is 16 residues.

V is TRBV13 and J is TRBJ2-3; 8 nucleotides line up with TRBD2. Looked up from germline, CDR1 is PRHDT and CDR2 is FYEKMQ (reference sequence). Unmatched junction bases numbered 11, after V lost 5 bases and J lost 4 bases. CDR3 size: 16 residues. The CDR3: CASSLPGAGGSDTQYF. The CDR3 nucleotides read TGTGCCAGCAGCCTCCCGGGGGCGGGAGGTTCAGATACGCAGTATTTT.

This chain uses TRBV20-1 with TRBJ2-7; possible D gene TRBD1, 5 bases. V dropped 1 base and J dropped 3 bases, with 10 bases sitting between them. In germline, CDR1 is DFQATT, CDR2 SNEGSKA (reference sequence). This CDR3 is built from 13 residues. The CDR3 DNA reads TGCAGTGCTAGAGCAGAGACAGACTACGAGCAGTACTTC. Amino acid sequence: CSARAETDYEQYF.

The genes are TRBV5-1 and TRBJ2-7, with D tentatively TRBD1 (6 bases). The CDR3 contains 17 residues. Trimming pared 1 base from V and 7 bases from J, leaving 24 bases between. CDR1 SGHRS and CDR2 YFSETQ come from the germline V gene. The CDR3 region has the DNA TGCGCCAGCAGCTTGTCGCCGTGGGACACAGGACCCCTAGAGCAGTACTTC. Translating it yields CASSLSPWDTGPLEQYF.

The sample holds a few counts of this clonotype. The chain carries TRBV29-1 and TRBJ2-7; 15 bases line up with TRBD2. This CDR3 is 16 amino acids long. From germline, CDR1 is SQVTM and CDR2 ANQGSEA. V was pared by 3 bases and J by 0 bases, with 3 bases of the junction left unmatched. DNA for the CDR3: TGCAGCGTTGAGGGACTAGCGGGAGGTACCTCCTACGAGCAGTACTTC. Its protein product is CSVEGLAGGTSYEQYF.

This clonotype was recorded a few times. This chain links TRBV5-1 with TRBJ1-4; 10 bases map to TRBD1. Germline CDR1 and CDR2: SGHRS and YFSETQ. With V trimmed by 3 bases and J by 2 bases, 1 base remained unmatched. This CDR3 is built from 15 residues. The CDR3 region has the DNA TGCGCCAGCAGCTCGGGACAGGGGACTAATGAAAAACTGTTTTTT. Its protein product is CASSSGQGTNEKLFF.

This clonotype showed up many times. Here the CDR3 DNA reads TGTGCCAGCTCGCCCCCCGGGAGGAATGAGCAGTTCTTC. This encodes CASSPPGRNEQFF. The chain employs TRBV18 and TRBJ2-1; 7 bases fit TRBD2. The CDR3 totals 13 residues. Germline CDR1 is KGHSH and CDR2 is LQKENI. V lost 6 bases to trimming and J lost 7 bases; unmatched junction nucleotides: 6.

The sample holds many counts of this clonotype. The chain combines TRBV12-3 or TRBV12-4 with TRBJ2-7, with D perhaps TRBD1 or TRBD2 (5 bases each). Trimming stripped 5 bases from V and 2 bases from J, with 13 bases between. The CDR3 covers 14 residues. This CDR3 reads CASSLDRGTYEQYF. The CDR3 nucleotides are TGTGCCAGCAGTCTAGACAGAGGGACCTACGAGCAGTACTTC.

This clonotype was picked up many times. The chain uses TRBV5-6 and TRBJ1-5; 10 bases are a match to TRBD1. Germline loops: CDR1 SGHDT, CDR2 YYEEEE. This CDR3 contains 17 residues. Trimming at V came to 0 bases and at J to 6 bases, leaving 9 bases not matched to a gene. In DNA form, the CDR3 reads TGTGCCAGCAGCTTGGGACAGGGGGCAACAGTTGGTCAGCCCCAGCATTTT. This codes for CASSLGQGATVGQPQHF.

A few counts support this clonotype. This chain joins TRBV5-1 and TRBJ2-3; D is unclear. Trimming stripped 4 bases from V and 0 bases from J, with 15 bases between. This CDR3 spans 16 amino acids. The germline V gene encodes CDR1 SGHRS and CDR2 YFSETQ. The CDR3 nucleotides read TGCGCCAGCAGCCCCCCGTTAGCTCGGAGCACAGATACGCAGTATTTT. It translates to CASSPPLARSTDTQYF. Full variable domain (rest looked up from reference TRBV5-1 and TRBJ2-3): KAGVTQTPRYLIKTRGQQVTLSCSPISGHRSVSWYQQTPGQGLQFLFEYFSETQRNKGNFPGRFSGRQFSNSRSEMNVSTLELGDSALYLCASSPPLARSTDTQYFGPGTRLTVL.

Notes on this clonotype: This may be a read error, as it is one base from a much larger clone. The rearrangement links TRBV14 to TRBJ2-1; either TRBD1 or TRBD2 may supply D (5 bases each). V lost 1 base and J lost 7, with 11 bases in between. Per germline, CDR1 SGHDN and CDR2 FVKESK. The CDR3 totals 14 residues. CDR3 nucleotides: TGTGCCAGCAGCCAAGTCCTGGGACCAAATGAGCAGTTCTTC. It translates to CASSQVLGPNEQFF.

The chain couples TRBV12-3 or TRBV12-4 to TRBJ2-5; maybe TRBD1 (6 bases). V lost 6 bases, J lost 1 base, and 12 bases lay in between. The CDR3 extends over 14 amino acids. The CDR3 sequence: CASSLDRLQETQYF. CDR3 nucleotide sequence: TGTGCCAGCAGCCTGGACAGACTCCAAGAGACCCAGTACTTC.

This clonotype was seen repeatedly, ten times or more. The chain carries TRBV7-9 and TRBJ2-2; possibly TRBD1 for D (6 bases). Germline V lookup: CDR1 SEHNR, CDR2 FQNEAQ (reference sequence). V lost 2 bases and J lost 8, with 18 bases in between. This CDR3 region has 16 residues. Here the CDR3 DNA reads TGTGCCAGCAGCTTATCACCTCGGACAGTTACGGGGGAGCTGTTTTTT. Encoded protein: CASSLSPRTVTGELFF. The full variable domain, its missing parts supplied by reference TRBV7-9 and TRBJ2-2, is DTGVSQNPRHKITKRGQNVTFRCDPISEHNRLYWYRQTLGQGPEFLTYFQNEAQLEKSRLLSDRFSAERPKGSFSTLEIQRTEQGDSAMYLCASSLSPRTVTGELFFGEGSRLTVL.

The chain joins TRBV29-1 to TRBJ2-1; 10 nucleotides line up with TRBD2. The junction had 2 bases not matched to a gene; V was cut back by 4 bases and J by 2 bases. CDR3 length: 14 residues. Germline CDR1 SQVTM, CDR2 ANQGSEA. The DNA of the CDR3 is TGCAGCGTTGTACTAGCGGGAACCTACAATGAGCAGTTCTTC. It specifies CSVVLAGTYNEQFF.

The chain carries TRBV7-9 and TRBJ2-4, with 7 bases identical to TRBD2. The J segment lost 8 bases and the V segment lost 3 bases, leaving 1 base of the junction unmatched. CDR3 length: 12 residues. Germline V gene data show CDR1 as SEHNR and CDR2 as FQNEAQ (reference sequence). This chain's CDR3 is CASSFGGDIQYF. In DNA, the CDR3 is TGTGCCAGCAGCTTTGGGGGGGACATTCAGTACTTC.

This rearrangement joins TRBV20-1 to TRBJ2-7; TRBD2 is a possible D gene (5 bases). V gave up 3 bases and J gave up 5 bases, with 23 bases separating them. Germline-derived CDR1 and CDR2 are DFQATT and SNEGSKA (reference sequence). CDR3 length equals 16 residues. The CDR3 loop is CSASRSGISFKDEQYF. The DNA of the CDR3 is TGCAGTGCTAGTAGGTCCGGGATTAGTTTTAAGGACGAGCAGTACTTC.

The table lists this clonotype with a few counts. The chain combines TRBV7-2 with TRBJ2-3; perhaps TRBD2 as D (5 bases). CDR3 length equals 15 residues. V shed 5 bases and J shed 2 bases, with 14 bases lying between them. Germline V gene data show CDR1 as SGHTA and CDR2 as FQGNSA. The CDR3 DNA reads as TGTGCCAGCAGCCCGACGGGATCCACCACAGATACGCAGTATTTT. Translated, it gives CASSPTGSTTDTQYF.

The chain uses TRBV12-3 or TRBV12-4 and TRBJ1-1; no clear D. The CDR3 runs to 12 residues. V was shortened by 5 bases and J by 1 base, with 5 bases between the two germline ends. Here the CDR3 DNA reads TGTGCCAGCAGTCCCTCGAACACTGAAGCTTTCTTT. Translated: CASSPSNTEAFF.

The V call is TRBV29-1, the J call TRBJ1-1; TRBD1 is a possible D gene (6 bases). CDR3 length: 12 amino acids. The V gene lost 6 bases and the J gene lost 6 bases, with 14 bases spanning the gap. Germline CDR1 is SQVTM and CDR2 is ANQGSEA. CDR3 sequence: CSVADSPSEAFF. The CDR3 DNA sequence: TGCAGCGTCGCGGACAGTCCCTCTGAAGCTTTCTTT.